This TCR beta chain comes out of a study of OX40 agonist ivuxolimab in advanced cancers. Study-wide points: Some of the lowest clonal expansion was seen in partial responders at 0.1-3.0 mg/kg. Antigen specificity remained undetermined for the expanded peripheral T cells.

Germline assignment: CDR1 SNHLY and CDR2 FYNNEI. V lost 6 bases to trimming and J lost 1 base, with 12 bases between them. CDR3 length: 14 amino acids. Details on this clone: As yet, its antigen is unknown.

Profiling relied on immunoSEQ multiplex PCR, and the TCRdb table lists in-frame clones only, not all of them. The sample lists more than 85,000 clones, about nine tenths occurring once. The chain has TRBV2 and TRBJ2-5; a weak D match, TRBD2 (6 bases). The receptor's source is an adult with an advanced solid tumor such as melanoma, head and neck, liver or kidney cancer. The source material was CD4+ or CD8+ T cells sorted from blood, sampled in a trial of the OX40 agonist ivuxolimab. The CDR3 protein is CASSLGTSQETQYF. The CDR3 DNA follows: TGTGCCAGCAGCCTTGGGACTTCCCAAGAGACCCAGTACTTC.